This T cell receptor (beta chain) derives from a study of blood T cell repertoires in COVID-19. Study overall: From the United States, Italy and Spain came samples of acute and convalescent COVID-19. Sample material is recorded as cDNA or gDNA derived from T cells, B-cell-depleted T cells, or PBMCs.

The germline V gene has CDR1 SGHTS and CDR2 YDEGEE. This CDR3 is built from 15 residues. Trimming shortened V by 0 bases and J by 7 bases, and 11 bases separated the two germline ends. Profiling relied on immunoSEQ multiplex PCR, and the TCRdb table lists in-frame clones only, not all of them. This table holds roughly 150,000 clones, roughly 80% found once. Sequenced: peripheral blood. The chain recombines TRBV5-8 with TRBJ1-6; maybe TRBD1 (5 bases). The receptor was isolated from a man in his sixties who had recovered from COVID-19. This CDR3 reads CASSLEVEGNSPLHF. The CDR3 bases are TGTGCCAGCAGCTTGGAAGTGGAGGGGAATTCACCCCTCCACTTT.